This record looks at one TCR beta chain sequence and its context. The record originates from a study of Ad26.COV2.S vaccination and SARS-CoV-2 variants. The CDR3 length is 17 residues. Germline V gene data show CDR1 as SGHVS and CDR2 as FNYEAQ. The V end lost 0 bases, the J end lost 7 bases, and 16 bases lay between the germline ends. Treatment indicated: around 19 received Ad26.COV2.S at low or high dose, single or two shots; five or six received placebo; per-sample allocation not given. Sampling was performed 63 days after the first vaccine or placebo injection. Here immunoSEQ multiplex PCR was the method, and the copy in TCRdb shows in-frame clones only, minus some. The sample includes 300,000 to 400,000 clones, around 89% of them seen just once.

The receptor comes from a person aged 18 to 65 who received the Ad26.COV2.S COVID-19 vaccine or a placebo. The sample consisted of peripheral blood, taken in a trial of Ad26.COV2.S vaccine versus placebo. The rearrangement joins TRBV7-6 to TRBJ1-6, with a possible D match to TRBD1 (6 bases). CDR3 DNA sequence: TGTGCCAGCAGCTTAGCAGGAGGGGGGACGACCAATTCACCCCTCCACTTT. As protein: CASSLAGGGTTNSPLHF.